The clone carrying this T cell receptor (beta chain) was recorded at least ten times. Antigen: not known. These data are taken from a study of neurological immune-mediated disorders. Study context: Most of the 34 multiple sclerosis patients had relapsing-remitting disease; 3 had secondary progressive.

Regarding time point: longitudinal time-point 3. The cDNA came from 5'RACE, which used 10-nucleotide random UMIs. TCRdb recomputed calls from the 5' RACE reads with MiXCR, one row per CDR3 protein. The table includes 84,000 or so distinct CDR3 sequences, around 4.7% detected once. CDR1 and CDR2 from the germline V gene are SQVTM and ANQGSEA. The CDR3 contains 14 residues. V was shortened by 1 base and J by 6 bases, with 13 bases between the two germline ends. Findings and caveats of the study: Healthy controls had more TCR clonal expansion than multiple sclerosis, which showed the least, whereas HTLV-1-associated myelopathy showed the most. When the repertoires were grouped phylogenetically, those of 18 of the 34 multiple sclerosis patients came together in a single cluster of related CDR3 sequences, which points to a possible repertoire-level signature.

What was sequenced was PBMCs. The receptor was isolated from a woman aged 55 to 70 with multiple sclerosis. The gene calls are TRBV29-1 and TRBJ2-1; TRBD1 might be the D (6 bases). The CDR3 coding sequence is TGCAGCGTTGAAGTGGCAGGGGTTAGCAATGAGCAGTTCTTC. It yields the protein CSVEVAGVSNEQFF.